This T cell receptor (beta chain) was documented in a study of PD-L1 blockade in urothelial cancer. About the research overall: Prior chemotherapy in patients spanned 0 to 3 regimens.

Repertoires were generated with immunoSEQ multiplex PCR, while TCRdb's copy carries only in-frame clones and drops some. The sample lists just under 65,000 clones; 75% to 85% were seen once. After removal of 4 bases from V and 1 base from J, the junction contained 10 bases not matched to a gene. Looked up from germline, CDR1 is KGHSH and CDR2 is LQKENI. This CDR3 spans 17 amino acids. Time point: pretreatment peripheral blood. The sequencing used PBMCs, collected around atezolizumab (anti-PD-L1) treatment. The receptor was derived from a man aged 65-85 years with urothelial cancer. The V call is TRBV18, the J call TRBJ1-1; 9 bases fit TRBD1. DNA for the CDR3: TGTGCCAGCTCACGACAGGGGGGGGGACTTAGGAACACTGAAGCTTTCTTT. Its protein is CASSRQGGGLRNTEAFF.